The 3 T cell receptor beta chains in this list originate from one sample, sequenced in a study of T cell repertoires in cytomegalovirus infection. The antigens of these receptors remain unknown. One entry per CDR3 protein, called by TCRdb with MiXCR from the reads. The sample has some 100,000 distinct CDR3 sequences; roughly 30% are singletons. The sample in question was CD8+ T cells from cultured PBMCs, obtained from culture after CMV antigen stimulation. These receptors originate from a human donor in good health (CMV status not recorded). Some clones in this sample may be carry-over from other donors' samples.

The V call is TRBV15, the J call TRBJ2-2; D is ambiguous. In germline, CDR1 is LNHNV, CDR2 YYDKDF (reference sequence). This CDR3 is 15 amino acids long. Trimming left V 0 bases short and J 1 base short, with 6 bases between. The CDR3 DNA reads TGTGCCACCAGCAGAGAAGGGCAGAACACCGGGGAGCTGTTTTTT. Protein: CATSREGQNTGELFF.

This clonotype was observed a handful of times. The CDR3 DNA reads TGTGCCAGCAGCTTAGTGGCGGGGAGGGAAGATACGCAGTATTTT. Protein product: CASSLVAGREDTQYF. V and J are TRBV7-2 and TRBJ2-3, with 7 bases aligning to TRBD2. This CDR3 is built from 15 residues. Germline V lookup: CDR1 SGHTA, CDR2 FQGNSA. J lost 5 bases, V lost 1 base, and 6 bases had no gene match.

The rearrangement uses TRBV29-1 and TRBJ1-1; D is undetermined. Between the trimmed V and J ends, which lost 6 bases and 1 base, there was a span of 12 bases. The CDR3 spans 13 residues. Per germline, CDR1 SQVTM and CDR2 ANQGSEA. The CDR3 bases are TGCAGCGTCCTCAGTATTCGGAACACTGAAGCTTTCTTT. It encodes CSVLSIRNTEAFF.